This T cell receptor beta chain was sequenced in a study of CXCR3-negative and CXCR3-positive naive CD8 T cells. Notes on the study in general: Against CXCR3-negative naive cells, CXCR3-positive naive cells showed more hydrophobic TRB CDR3s.

The study made its TRB cDNA libraries by 5' RACE, adding UMI labels. For each CDR3 protein, TCRdb gives one entry from its re-call of the 5' RACE reads, without DNA. The table counts some 150,000 distinct CDR3 sequences; about 0.27% lies in the top ten. Germline V gene sequence: CDR1 SEHNR, CDR2 FQNEAQ (reference sequence). The CDR3 is 15 residues long. Every CD8+ subset sample held around 300,000 flow-sorted cells, done in triplicate. Regarding this clonotype: Antigen unknown.

The sample was naive CXCR3+ CD8+ T cells from blood. Described subset: CD45RO-CCR7+CD27+CD95- naive CD8+ T cells expressing CXCR3 (TNR3+). This clonotype was sampled from a human donor in good health. Some clones in this sample may be carry-over from other donors' samples. The V gene is TRBV7-9, the J gene TRBJ2-7; with no DNA, the TCRdb D assignment of TRBD1 cannot be verified. The CDR3 loop reads CAGSSWGAETYEQYF.